This T cell receptor beta chain was sequenced in a study of CD8+ T cells in alopecia areata. Study-wide background: Treated patients were given 5 to 10 mg oral tofacitinib twice daily.

cDNA serving as the sequencing template came from extracted, reverse transcribed RNA. The assay was immunoSEQ multiplex PCR, and TCRdb's table has in-frame clones only and misses some. In the table there are 130,000 to 150,000 clones, approximately 51% of which are singletons. As to this clone: Antigen: not known. Since a much larger clone is just one base distant, this may be a read error.

General study points: Greater clonality was observed in lesional scalp samples, especially alopecia totalis/universalis, versus normal scalp. Sequencing of scalp samples also captures resident alphabeta T cells of normal skin.

Looked up from germline, CDR1 is SGHAT and CDR2 is FQNNGV. Trimming removed 1 base from V and 11 bases from J; junction bases left unmatched: 17. This CDR3 spans 17 amino acids. The chain carries TRBV11-2 and TRBJ2-1, with 7 bases fitting TRBD2. The TCR originated in a human donor with alopecia areata. The sequences come from CD4+ T cells sorted from blood, collected at week 0. As DNA, the CDR3 is TGTGCCAGCAGCTTAGCGGGGACCGGGACTATGGGCGATAAGCAGTTCTTC. Its protein is CASSLAGTGTMGDKQFF. Looking up the rest from reference TRBV11-2 and TRBJ2-1 gives the full variable domain: EAGVAQSPRYKIIEKRQSVAFWCNPISGHATLYWYQQILGQGPKLLIQFQNNGVVDDSQLPKDRFSAERLKGVDSTLKIQPAKLEDSAVYLCASSLAGTGTMGDKQFFGPGTRLTVL.